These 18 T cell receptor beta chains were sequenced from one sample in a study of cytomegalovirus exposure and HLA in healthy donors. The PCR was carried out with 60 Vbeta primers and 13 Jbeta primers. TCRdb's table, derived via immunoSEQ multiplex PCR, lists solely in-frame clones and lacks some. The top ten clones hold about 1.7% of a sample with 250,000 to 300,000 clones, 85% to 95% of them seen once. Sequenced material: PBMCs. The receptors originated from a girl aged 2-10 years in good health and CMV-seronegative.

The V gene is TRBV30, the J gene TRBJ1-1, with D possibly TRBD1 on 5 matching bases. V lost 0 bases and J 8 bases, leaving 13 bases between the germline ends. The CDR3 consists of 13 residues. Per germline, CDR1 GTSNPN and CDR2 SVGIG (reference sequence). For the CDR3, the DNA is TGTGCCTGGAGTGTACTGGGTAGGGGCGAAGCTTTCTTT. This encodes CAWSVLGRGEAFF.

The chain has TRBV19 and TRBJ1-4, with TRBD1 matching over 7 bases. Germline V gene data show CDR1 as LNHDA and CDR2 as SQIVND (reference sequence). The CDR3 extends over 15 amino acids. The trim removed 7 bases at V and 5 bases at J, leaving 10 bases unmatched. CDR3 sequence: CASTETGTVNEKLFF. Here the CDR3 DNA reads TGTGCCAGTACGGAAACCGGGACAGTAAATGAAAAACTGTTTTTT.

CDR3 DNA: TGTGCCAGCAGCAAAGGGGACAGGGACGGCACTGAAGCTTTCTTT. This codes for CASSKGDRDGTEAFF. The chain combines TRBV9 with TRBJ1-1; the match to TRBD1 covers 9 bases. Germline V gene sequence: CDR1 SGDLS, CDR2 YYNGEE. With V trimmed by 4 bases and J by 4 bases, 8 bases remained unmatched. The CDR3 contains 15 residues. Drawing the rest from reference TRBV9 and TRBJ1-1, the complete variable domain is DSGVTQTPKHLITATGQRVTLRCSPRSGDLSVYWYQQSLDQGLQFLIQYYNGEERAKGNILERFSAQQFPDLHSELNLSSLELGDSALYFCASSKGDRDGTEAFFGQGTRLTVV.

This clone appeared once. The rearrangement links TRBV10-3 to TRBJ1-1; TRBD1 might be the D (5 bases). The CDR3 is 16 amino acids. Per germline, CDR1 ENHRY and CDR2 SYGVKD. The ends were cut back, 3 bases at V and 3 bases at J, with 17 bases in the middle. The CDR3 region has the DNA TGTGCCATCAGTGATTGGGGCACTCAAGGGGACACTGAAGCTTTCTTT. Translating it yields CAISDWGTQGDTEAFF.

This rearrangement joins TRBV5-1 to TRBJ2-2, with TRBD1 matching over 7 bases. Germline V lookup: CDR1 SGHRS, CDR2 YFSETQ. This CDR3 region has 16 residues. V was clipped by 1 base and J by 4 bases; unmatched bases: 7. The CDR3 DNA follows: TGCGCCAGCAGCTTGTCGTCGACAGGGCCCACCGGGGAGCTGTTTTTT. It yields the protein CASSLSSTGPTGELFF.

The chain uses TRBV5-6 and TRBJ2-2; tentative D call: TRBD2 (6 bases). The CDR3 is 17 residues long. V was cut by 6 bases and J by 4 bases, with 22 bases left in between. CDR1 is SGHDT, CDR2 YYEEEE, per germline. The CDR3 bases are TGTGCCAGCAATCTCCTACCCCCCGGGAGTCGCACCGGGGAGCTGTTTTTT. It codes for CASNLLPPGSRTGELFF. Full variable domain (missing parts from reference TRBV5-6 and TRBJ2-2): DAGVTQSPTHLIKTRGQQVTLRCSPKSGHDTVSWYQQALGQGPQFIFQYYEEEERQRGNFPDRFSGHQFPNYSSELNVNALLLGDSALYLCASNLLPPGSRTGELFFGEGSRLTVL.

The CDR3 protein is CASSEAPRREGNQPQHF. The DNA for the CDR3 is TGTGCCAGCAGCGAAGCCCCTCGGAGGGAGGGCAATCAGCCCCAGCATTTT. The J gene is TRBJ1-5, the V gene TRBV11-2; D unresolved. Trimming took 5 bases from V and 2 from J, leaving 19 bases between them. CDR1 is SGHAT, CDR2 FQNNGV, per germline. This CDR3 contains 17 residues.

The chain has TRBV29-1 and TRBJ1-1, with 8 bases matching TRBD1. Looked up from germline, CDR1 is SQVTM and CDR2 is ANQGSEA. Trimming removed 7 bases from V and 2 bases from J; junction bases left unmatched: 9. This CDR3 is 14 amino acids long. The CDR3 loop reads CSAGRGLSNTEAFF. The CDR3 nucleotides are TGCAGCGCCGGCAGGGGGCTGAGTAACACTGAAGCTTTCTTT.

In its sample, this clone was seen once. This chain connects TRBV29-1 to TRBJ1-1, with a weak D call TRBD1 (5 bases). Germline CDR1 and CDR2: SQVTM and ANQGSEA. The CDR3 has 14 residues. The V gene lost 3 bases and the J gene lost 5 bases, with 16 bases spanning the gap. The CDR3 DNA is TGCAGCGTTGATTCTCCGGGGGAAAAAACTGAAGCTTTCTTT. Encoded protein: CSVDSPGEKTEAFF.

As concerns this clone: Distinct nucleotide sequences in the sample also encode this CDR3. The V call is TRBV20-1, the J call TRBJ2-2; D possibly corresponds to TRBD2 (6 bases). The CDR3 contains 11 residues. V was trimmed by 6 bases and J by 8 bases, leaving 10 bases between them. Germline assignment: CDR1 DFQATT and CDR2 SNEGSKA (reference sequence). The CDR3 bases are TGCAGTGCCCGGGAGACGGGGGAGCTGTTTTTT. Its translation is CSARETGELFF.

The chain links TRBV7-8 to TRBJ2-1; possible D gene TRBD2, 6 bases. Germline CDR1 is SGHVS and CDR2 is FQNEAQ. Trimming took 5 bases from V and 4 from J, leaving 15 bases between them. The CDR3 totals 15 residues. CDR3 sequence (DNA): TGTGCCAGCAGCCCAGAGGCTAGCGTATACAATGAGCAGTTCTTC. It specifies CASSPEASVYNEQFF.

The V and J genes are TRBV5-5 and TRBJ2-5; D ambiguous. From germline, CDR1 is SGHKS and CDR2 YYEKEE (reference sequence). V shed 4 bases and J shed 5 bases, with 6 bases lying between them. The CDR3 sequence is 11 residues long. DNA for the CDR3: TGTGCCAGCAGCCAGTGGGAGACCCAGTACTTC. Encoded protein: CASSQWETQYF.

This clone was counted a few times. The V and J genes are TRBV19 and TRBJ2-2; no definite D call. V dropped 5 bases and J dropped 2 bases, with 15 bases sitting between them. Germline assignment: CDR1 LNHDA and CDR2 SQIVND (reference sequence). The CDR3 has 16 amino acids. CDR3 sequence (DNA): TGTGCCAGTAGTGAGGCTCTGGAGAGAAACACCGGGGAGCTGTTTTTT. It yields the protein CASSEALERNTGELFF. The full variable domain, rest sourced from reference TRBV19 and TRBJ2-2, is DGGITQSPKYLFRKEGQNVTLSCEQNLNHDAMYWYRQDPGQGLRLIYYSQIVNDFQKGDIAEGYSVSREKKESFPLTVTSAQKNPTAFYLCASSEALERNTGELFFGEGSRLTVL.

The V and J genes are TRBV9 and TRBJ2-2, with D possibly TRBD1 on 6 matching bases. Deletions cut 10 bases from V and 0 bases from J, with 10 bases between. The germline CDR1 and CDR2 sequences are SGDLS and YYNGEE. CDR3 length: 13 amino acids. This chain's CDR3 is CAHRDSNTGELFF. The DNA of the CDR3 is TGTGCCCACAGGGATTCGAACACCGGGGAGCTGTTTTTT.

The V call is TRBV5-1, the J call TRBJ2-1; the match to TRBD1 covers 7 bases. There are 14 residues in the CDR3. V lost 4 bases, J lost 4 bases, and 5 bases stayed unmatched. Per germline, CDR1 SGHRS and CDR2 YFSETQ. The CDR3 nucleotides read TGCGCCAGCAGCCCCGGGACAGCTTACAATGAGCAGTTCTTC. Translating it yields CASSPGTAYNEQFF.

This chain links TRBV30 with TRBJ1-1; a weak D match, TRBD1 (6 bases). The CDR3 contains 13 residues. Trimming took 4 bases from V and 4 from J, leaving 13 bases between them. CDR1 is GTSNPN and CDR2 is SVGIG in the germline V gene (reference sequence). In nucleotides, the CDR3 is TGTGCCTGGATTCAGGACAGAACCACTGAAGCTTTCTTT. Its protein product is CAWIQDRTTEAFF. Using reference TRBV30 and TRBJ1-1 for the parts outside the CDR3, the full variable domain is SQTIHQWPATLVQPVGSPLSLECTVEGTSNPNLYWYRQAAGRGLQLLFYSVGIGQISSEVPQNLSASRPQDRQFILSSKKLLLSDSGFYLCAWIQDRTTEAFFGQGTRLTVV.

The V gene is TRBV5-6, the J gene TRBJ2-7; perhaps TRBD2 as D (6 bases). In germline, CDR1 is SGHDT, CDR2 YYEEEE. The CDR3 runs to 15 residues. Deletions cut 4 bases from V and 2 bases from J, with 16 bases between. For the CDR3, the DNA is TGTGCCAGCAGCGCCGGGGGAGGCCTAACCTACGAGCAGTACTTC. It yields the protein CASSAGGGLTYEQYF.

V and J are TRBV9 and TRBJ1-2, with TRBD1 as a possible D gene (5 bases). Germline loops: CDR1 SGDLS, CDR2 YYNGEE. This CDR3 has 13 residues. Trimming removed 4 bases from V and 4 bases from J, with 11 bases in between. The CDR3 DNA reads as TGTGCCAGCAGCCCCGTGGGGGGCTATGGCTACACCTTC. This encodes CASSPVGGYGYTF.